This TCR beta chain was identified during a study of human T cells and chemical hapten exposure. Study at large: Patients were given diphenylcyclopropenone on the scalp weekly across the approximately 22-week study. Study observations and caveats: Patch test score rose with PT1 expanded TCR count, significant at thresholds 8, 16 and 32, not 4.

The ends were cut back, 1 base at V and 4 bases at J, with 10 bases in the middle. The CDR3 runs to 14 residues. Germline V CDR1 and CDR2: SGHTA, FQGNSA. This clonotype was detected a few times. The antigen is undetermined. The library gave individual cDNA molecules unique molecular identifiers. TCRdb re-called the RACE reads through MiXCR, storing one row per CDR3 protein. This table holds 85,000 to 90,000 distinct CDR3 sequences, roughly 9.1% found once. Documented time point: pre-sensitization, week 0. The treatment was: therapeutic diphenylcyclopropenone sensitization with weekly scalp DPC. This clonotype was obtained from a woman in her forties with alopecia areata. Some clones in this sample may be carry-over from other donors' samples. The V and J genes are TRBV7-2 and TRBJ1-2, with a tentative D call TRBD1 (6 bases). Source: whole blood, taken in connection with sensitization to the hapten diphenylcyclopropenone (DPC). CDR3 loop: CASSLDRESYGYTF. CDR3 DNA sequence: TGTGCCAGCAGCTTAGACAGGGAATCCTATGGCTACACCTTC.